A single T cell receptor beta chain is shown here with its context. The antigen is not known. The data belong to a study of T cells in Graves' hyperthyroidism and ophthalmopathy. Study findings and constraints: Blood held most thyroid clonotypes expanded above 0.001 frequency.

Authors of the study amplified TCR beta CDR3 regions from RNA transcripts. With the HTBI primer set, the TCR CDR3 went through a first round of RT-PCR. MiXCR was run by TCRdb on the multiplex PCR reads, yielding one entry per CDR3 protein. The data show some 24,000 distinct CDR3 sequences, under 55% seen once. Each diagnosis drew on symptoms, thyroxine, TRAb, thyroid ultrasound and orbital computed tomography findings. Per the germline V gene, CDR1 is SGHVS and CDR2 is FQNEAQ. V lost 5 bases, J lost 6 bases, and 14 bases lay in between. There are 13 residues in the CDR3. The sequencing sample was made of blood. This sequence originates from a woman in her thirties or forties with Graves' hyperthyroidism that later progressed to Graves' ophthalmopathy. The chain has TRBV7-8 and TRBJ2-7; D might be TRBD2 (7 bases). The CDR3 here is CASSTSGGREQYF. The CDR3 DNA reads as TGTGCCAGCAGCACGTCCGGGGGGCGCGAGCAGTACTTC.